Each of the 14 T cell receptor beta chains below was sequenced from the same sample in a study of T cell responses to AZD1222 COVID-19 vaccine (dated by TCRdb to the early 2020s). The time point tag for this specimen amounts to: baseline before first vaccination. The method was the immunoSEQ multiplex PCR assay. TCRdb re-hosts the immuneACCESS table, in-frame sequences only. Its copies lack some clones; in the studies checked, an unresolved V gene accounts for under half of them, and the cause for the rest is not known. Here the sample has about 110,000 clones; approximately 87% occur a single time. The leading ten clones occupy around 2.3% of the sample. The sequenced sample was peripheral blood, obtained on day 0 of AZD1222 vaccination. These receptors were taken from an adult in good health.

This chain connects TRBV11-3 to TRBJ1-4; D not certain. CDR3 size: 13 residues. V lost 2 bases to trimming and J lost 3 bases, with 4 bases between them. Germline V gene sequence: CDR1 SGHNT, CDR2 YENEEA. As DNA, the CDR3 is TGTGCCAGCAGCTTAAGAGCTAATGAAAAACTGTTTTTT. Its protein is CASSLRANEKLFF. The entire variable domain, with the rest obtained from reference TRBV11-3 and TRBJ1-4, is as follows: EAGVVQSPRYKIIEKKQPVAFWCNPISGHNTLYWYLQNLGQGPELLIRYENEEAVDDSQLPKDRFSAERLKGVDSTLKIQPAELGDSAVYLCASSLRANEKLFFGSGTQLSVL.

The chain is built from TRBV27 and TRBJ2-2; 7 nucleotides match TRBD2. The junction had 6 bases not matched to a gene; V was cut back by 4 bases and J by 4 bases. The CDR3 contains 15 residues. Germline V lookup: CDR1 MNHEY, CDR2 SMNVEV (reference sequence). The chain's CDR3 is CASSSSGVPTGELFF. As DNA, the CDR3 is TGTGCCAGCAGTTCCAGCGGGGTCCCCACCGGGGAGCTGTTTTTT.

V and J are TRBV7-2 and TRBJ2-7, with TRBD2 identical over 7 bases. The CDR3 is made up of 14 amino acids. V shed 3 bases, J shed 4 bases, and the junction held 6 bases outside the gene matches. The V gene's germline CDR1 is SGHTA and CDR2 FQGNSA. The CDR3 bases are TGTGCCAGCAGCTTTCAGCGGGAAAAGTACGAGCAGTACTTC. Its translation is CASSFQREKYEQYF.

The CDR3 loop reads CASSPRQGLAKNIQYF. CDR3 nucleotide sequence: TGCGCCAGCAGCCCCAGGCAGGGTTTGGCCAAAAACATTCAGTACTTC. The V gene is TRBV4-1, the J gene TRBJ2-4, with D tentatively TRBD1 (5 bases). V lost 4 bases and J 1 base, leaving 14 bases between the germline ends. Germline CDR1 and CDR2: MGHRA and YSYEKL. CDR3 length: 16 residues.

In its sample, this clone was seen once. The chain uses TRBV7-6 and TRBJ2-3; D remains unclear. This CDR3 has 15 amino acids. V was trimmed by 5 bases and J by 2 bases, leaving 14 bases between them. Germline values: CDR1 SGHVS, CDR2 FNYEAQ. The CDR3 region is CASSLLSTSTDTQYF. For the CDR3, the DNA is TGTGCCAGCAGCCTGCTTTCAACCTCCACAGATACGCAGTATTTT. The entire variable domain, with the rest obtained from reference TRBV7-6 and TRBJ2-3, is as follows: GAGVSQSPRYKVTKRGQDVALRCDPISGHVSLYWYRQALGQGPEFLTYFNYEAQQDKSGLPNDRFSAERPEGSISTLTIQRTEQRDSAMYRCASSLLSTSTDTQYFGPGTRLTVL.

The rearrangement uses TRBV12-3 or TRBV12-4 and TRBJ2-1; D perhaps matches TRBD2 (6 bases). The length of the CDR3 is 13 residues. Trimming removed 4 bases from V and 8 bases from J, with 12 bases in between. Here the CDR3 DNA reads TGTGCCAGCAGTTCGACTAGAGGTGATGAGCAGTTCTTC. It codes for CASSSTRGDEQFF.

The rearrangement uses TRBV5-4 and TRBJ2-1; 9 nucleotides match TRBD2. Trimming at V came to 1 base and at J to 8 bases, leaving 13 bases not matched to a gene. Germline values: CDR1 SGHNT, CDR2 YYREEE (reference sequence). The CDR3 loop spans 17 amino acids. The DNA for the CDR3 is TGTGCCAGCAGCTTGACAGGGGCTGGCGGGGGGGGCGATGAGCAGTTCTTC. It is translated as CASSLTGAGGGGDEQFF. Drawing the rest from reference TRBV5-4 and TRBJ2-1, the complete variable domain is ETGVTQSPTHLIKTRGQQVTLRCSSQSGHNTVSWYQQALGQGPQFIFQYYREEENGRGNFPPRFSGLQFPNYSSELNVNALELDDSALYLCASSLTGAGGGGDEQFFGPGTRLTVL.

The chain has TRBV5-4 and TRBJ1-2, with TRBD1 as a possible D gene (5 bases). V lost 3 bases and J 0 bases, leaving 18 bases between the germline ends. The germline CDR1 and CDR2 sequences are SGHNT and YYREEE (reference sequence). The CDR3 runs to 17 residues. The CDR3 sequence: CASSSKTADLANYGYTF. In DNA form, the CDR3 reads TGTGCCAGCAGCTCCAAGACAGCGGACTTAGCTAACTATGGCTACACCTTC. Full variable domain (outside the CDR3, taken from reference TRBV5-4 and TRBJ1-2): ETGVTQSPTHLIKTRGQQVTLRCSSQSGHNTVSWYQQALGQGPQFIFQYYREEENGRGNFPPRFSGLQFPNYSSELNVNALELDDSALYLCASSSKTADLANYGYTFGSGTRLTVV.

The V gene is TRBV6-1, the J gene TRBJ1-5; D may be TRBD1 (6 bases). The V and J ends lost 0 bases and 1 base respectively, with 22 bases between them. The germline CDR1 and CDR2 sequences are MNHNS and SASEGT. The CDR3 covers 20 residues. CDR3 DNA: TGTGCCAGCAGTGAAGCGGATCCCTCCGGGACAAGCATGAGCAATCAGCCCCAGCATTTT. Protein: CASSEADPSGTSMSNQPQHF.

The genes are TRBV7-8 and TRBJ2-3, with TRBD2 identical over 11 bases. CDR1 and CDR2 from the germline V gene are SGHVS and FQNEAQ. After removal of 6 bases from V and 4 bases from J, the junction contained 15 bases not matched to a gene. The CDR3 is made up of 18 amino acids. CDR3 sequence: CASRQDGDSGGVADTQYF. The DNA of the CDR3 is TGTGCCAGCAGACAAGATGGCGATAGCGGGGGGGTCGCAGATACGCAGTATTTT. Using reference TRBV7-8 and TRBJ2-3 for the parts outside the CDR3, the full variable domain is GAGVSQSPRYKVAKRGQDVALRCDPISGHVSLFWYQQALGQGPEFLTYFQNEAQLDKSGLPSDRFFAERPEGSVSTLKIQRTQQEDSAVYLCASRQDGDSGGVADTQYFGPGTRLTVL.

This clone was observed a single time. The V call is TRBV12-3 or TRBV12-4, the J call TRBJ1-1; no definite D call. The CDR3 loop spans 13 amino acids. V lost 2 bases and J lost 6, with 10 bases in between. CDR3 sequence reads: CASSLRQRAEAFF. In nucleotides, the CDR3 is TGTGCCAGCAGTTTACGGCAGAGGGCTGAAGCTTTCTTT.

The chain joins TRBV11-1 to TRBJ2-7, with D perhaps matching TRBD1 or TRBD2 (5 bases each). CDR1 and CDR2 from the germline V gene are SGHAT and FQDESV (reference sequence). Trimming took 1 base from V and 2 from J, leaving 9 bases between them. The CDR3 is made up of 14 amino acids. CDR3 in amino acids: CASSLGPGPYEQYF. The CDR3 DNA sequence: TGTGCCAGCAGCTTAGGCCCGGGACCCTACGAGCAGTACTTC.

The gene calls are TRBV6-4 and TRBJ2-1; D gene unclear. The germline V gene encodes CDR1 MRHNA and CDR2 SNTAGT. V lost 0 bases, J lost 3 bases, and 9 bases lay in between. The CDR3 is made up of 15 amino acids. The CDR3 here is CASSDSGGDYNEQFF. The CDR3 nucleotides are TGTGCCAGCAGTGACTCGGGCGGAGACTACAATGAGCAGTTCTTC.

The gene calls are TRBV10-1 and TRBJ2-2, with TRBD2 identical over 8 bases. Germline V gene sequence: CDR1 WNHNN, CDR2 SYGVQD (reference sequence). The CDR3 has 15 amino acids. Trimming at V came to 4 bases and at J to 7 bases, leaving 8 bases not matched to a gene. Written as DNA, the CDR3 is TGCGCCAGCAGTGGTCACGGGAGGGCCGACGGGGAGCTGTTTTTT. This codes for CASSGHGRADGELFF.